Here is one TCR beta chain with its context. The sample is drawn from a study of shared clonotypes between healthy human individuals. Data came from immunoSEQ multiplex PCR; TCRdb stores just in-frame clones and leaves some out. The data hold hundreds of thousands of clones, with about 95% observed a single time. CD8 cells classed as naive were CD45RO-negative and positively selected for CCR7, excluding terminally differentiated effector memory CD45RA+ cells. Per germline, CDR1 LGHNA and CDR2 YNFKEQ. The CDR3 extends over 16 amino acids. V lost 1 base to trimming and J lost 3 bases, with 16 bases between them.

The receptor was isolated from a woman in her 30s in good health. J is TRBJ2-7 and V is TRBV4-2; D is uncertain. Sequenced sample: naive CD8+ T cells sorted from blood. The CDR3 loop is CASSQGKWRPNYEQYF. The CDR3 DNA sequence: TGTGCCAGCAGCCAAGGCAAGTGGCGCCCGAACTACGAGCAGTACTTC.